This TCR beta chain came from a study of cytotoxic CD8 clonotypes in ibrutinib-treated CLL (dated by TCRdb to the early 2020s). Regarding the research as a whole: The cohort had ten to twelve relapsed/refractory and around 14 treatment-naive patients; fewer than 18 were IGHV unmutated. Responses were partial in around 25 patients and complete in 2; after median approximately 69 months follow-up, roughly 15 stayed in remission and 12 progressed. Response samples were obtained after a median of 12 months of treatment, with a range of roughly 6 to 40 months. On average, each sample yielded roughly 250,000 productive templates and 94,082 productive rearrangements. Longitudinal samples were obtainable from about 30% of the 86 participants in the trial. Cryopreserved peripheral blood mononuclear cells were obtained before treatment, at response, and at either sustained remission or disease progression. Every sample from remission and from progressive disease was obtained while the patients were still on ibrutinib. Results and caveats for the whole study, not just this receptor: Clonality rose at ibrutinib response, remained stable during sustained remission, and dropped back toward baseline at progression. Lymph node repertoires were not examined, and the timing of sampling was not matched between patients in sustained remission and those whose disease progressed. Public clonotypes were found to be uncommon and were observed to contract or remain stable during treatment; the increase in clonality was shown to reflect expansion of private clonotypes at ibrutinib response. Baseline clonality exceeded that of age-matched healthy donors and correlated strongly with circulating CD8+ T-cell counts.

A few counts support this clone. Its antigen is still unknown. Base qualities were left out, and no much larger clone turns up one base away. Interpreted using the paper, the time point label stands for: approximately 25 months on ibrutinib. For TCR beta library preparation, 1.5 to 2.5 micrograms of genomic DNA was extracted from cryopreserved PBMCs. Longitudinal blood samples from CLL patients on ibrutinib monotherapy were analyzed using high-throughput TCR beta sequencing. The patients took part in an open-label, single-center phase 2 trial of ibrutinib monotherapy. On a MiSeq, deep resolution sequencing aimed for a depth between 1 in 1 million and 1 in 200,000 T cells, with each clonotype covered approximately 10x on average. The immunoSEQ hsTCRB Kit was used to generate the TCR beta libraries. Per the source publication's procedure: The data were analyzed with ImmunoSEQ Analyzer and ImmunoSEQ Data Assistant, and V, D and J gene assignments followed IMGT definitions. Clonality, which ranges from 0 to 1, was calculated by subtracting the normalized Shannon entropy of productive rearrangement frequencies from one. Only overrepresented clonotypes making up at least 0.05% of the repertoire of each patient were included in the public clonotype analysis. Thirteen age-matched healthy donor repertoires from immuneACCESS served as clonality controls. TCRdb limited this immuneACCESS table to in-frame rearrangements with V and J called. A share of clones is missing; checked studies link under half to unresolved V genes, and the rest is unexplained. The V and J calls and the clone size are those of that table, but D and trimming were determined from the DNA. This sample is represented by about 120,000 clones; about 58% of them were singletons. 37% of the sample rests with the top ten.

Here V drops 9 bases and J drops 4 bases, and the junction holds 6 bases not matched to any gene. The germline V gene supplies CDR1 MNHNS and CDR2 SASEGT. The cysteine opens and the phenylalanine closes a CDR3 of 13 amino acids. This entry keeps only the CDR3 DNA: 39 bases, framed from base 1. The sequence came from a human donor with chronic lymphocytic leukemia. This chain is built from TRBV6-1 and TRBJ2-7, with TRBD1 identical over 10 junction bases. Sequences were derived from PBMCs, sampled after 24 months of ibrutinib treatment. The CDR3 sequence is CASTRDRGYEQYF. The base sequence is TGTGCCAGTACCCGGGACAGGGGTTACGAGCAGTACTTC.